The rows below give T cell receptor beta chains drawn from one sample of a study of blood T cell repertoires in COVID-19. Sequencing was performed with immunoSEQ multiplex PCR; in TCRdb, only in-frame clones are kept and a portion is missing. The sample lists tens of thousands of clones, around 90% occurring once. Specimen: peripheral blood. These receptors were taken from a woman between 50 and 59 years old with active or convalescent COVID-19. Each CDR3 is given with its conserved first and last residue. The D gene is left open where the match is weak. Not all rows give a size; the values are once, few, many and, for expanded clones, a class.

>NA|TRBV7-2|once|TRBJ2-3
TGTGCCAGCAGCTTACCCCCCCAGGCGCAGTATTTT
CASSLPPQAQYF
>NA|TRBV5-1|few|TRBJ1-2
TGCGCCAGCGCCCCGGGAGGGACCAACTATGGCTACACCTTC
CASAPGGTNYGYTF
>TRBD2|TRBV5-1|once|TRBJ2-5
TGCGCCAGCAGCTTGTTCCCCCACTTCCGGGGGGGCCAAGAGACCCAGTACTTC
CASSLFPHFRGGQETQYF
>NA|TRBV2|medium-sized|TRBJ1-5
TGTGCCAGCAAAGAGGATTCTGGGGGAGGGCAGCCCCAGCATTTT
CASKEDSGGGQPQHF
>NA|TRBV4-1|once|TRBJ1-6
TGCGCCAGCAGCCCCGGACAGACTAATTCACCCCTCCACTTT
CASSPGQTNSPLHF
>TRBD2|TRBV9|NA|TRBJ2-3
TGTGCCAGCAGCGTAGAGACTAGCGGGGGGGCAGGCACAGATACGCAGTATTTT
CASSVETSGGAGTDTQYF
>NA|TRBV11-2|NA|TRBJ2-2
TGTGCCAGCAGCTTAGAGTCGGGGGGCCGAAACACCGGGGAGCTGTTTTTT
CASSLESGGRNTGELFF
>TRBD1|TRBV6-5|NA|TRBJ1-1
TGTGCCAGCAGTCCAGGACAGGGGACACTGTGGGAAGCTTTCTTT
CASSPGQGTLWEAFF
>NA|TRBV6-2/TRBV6-3|NA|TRBJ1-1
TGTGCCAGCAGCTTGGGACAAATGAACACTGAAGCTTTCTTT
CASSLGQMNTEAFF
>NA|TRBV5-4|NA|TRBJ1-3
TGTGCCAGCAGCGCACAGGGATGGAGCTCTGGAAACACCATATATTTT
CASSAQGWSSGNTIYF
>TRBD1|TRBV7-3|NA|TRBJ2-2
TGTGCCAGCAGCTTGACAGGGGCGAACACCGGGGAGCTGTTTTTT
CASSLTGANTGELFF
>TRBD1|TRBV10-1|few|TRBJ2-2
TGCGCCAGCAGCCTACCGGGACAGGGGGGCGGGGAGCTGTTTTTT
CASSLPGQGGGELFF
>NA|TRBV7-2|NA|TRBJ2-3
TGTGCCAGCAGCTTAGGGGGGCGGGGGACTAGCACAGATACGCAGTATTTT
CASSLGGRGTSTDTQYF
>NA|TRBV4-3|NA|TRBJ2-6
TGCGCCAGCAGCCAAGAGGGGGGAGTACCTGGGGCCAACGTCCTGACTTTC
CASSQEGGVPGANVLTF
>TRBD2|TRBV11-2|NA|TRBJ2-5
TGTGCCAGCAGCTGGGAGGGAGAGACCCAGTACTTC
CASSWEGETQYF
>NA|TRBV10-2|once|TRBJ2-7
TGCGCCAGCAGTGATAGCGCCGCCCTGGGGGCCCACGAGCAGTACTTC
CASSDSAALGAHEQYF
>NA|TRBV5-1|NA|TRBJ1-1
TGCGCCAGCAGCTTGACCGGGAACAGCTATGAAGCTTTCTTT
CASSLTGNSYEAFF
>TRBD1|TRBV6-5|NA|TRBJ1-2
TGTGCCAGCATCGCCGGGACAGGGAACTATGGCTACACCTTC
CASIAGTGNYGYTF
>TRBD1|TRBV5-1|NA|TRBJ2-5
TGCGCCAGCAGCCTACAGGGGCAGGAGACCCAGTACTTC
CASSLQGQETQYF
>NA|TRBV19|NA|TRBJ1-1
TGTGCCAGTAGTAGGGCCTTTGCTGAAGCTTTCTTT
CASSRAFAEAFF
>NA|TRBV2|NA|TRBJ1-2
TGTGCCAGCAGTGAAGTCCCAGGGCACTATGGCTACACCTTC
CASSEVPGHYGYTF
>TRBD1|TRBV19|NA|TRBJ1-1
TGTGCCAGTAGTAGGGACAGTATAAACACTGAAGCTTTCTTT
CASSRDSINTEAFF
>TRBD1|TRBV7-9|NA|TRBJ1-2
TGTGCCAGCAGCTTGGGACAGGGGAACACCTTC
CASSLGQGNTF
>NA|TRBV11-1|NA|TRBJ2-7
TGTGCCAGCAGCTTCGGCGGGGCGTTCTACGAGCAGTACTTC
CASSFGGAFYEQYF